Here is one T cell receptor beta chain with its context. Its antigen is still unknown. Base qualities are not provided; no much larger clone lies one nucleotide away. CDR1 and CDR2 were assigned from the germline V gene as SGHRS and YFSETQ. Between the V and J ends, shortened by 8 bases and 2 bases respectively, the junction contains 14 bases. Including the terminal cysteine and phenylalanine, the CDR3 comprises 14 residues. This entry keeps only the CDR3 DNA: 42 bases, framed from base 1. The collaborating institutions used their own protocols to collect whole blood in K2EDTA tubes. For TCRbeta analysis, collaborators shipped samples as frozen whole blood, isolated PBMCs, or DNA extracted from either of those sample types. The immunoSEQ Assay, a bias-controlled multiplex PCR, was used to amplify TCRbeta CDR3 regions from genomic DNA. The paper's processing steps were these. The number of nucleated cells in each sample was estimated from the amplification of reference gene primers within the assay. To quantify the absolute abundance of each unique TCRbeta CDR3 rearrangement, sequence reads were collapsed and filtered. For each sample, productive Simpson clonality was calculated as the square root of Simpson's diversity index over productive rearrangements. TCRdb re-hosts the immuneACCESS table, in-frame sequences only. Its copies lack some clones; in the studies checked, an unresolved V gene accounts for under half of them, and the cause for the rest is not known. The DNA was the basis for D and trimming; V, J and clone size are from that table. In all, the sample holds hundreds of thousands of clones, and around 88% of those were seen once. Jointly, the top ten make up roughly 5.8% of the sample.

The data stem from a study of blood T cell repertoires in COVID-19 (dated by TCRdb to 2020 to 2021). For the wider study: Samples from collaborators originated in the United States, Italy and Spain and spanned both the acute and convalescent phases of COVID-19. Where available, HLA class I and class II types were taken from metadata supplied by the sample provider and were not determined by assay-based typing. The repertoires were made available in a free public database intended to serve as a resource for research on the immune response to SARS-CoV-2. Sample metadata almost always included a de-identified subject ID, COVID-19 status, age in years and sex. Deeply sampled blood TCRbeta repertoires from subjects exposed to, actively infected with, or recovered from COVID-19 were included in the dataset. The material from the prospective study consisted of cDNA or gDNA derived from T cells, B-cell-depleted T cells, or PBMCs. The samples were drawn from two sources: the first 160 participants of the ongoing ImmuneRACE study, and some 1,300 subjects contributed by 6 global collaborators.

Broader findings and caveats from the paper: The quantity of clinical and demographic metadata differed by source and by participant and was supplied without curation.

The sequence was obtained from a man aged 80 or over with acute or convalescent COVID-19. The chain joins TRBV5-1 to TRBJ2-1; possibly the D gene is TRBD2, per 5 matching bases. Sequenced: peripheral blood. CDR3 protein: CASFTGDPYNEQFF. The DNA sequence is given as TGCGCCAGTTTCACCGGGGATCCCTACAATGAGCAGTTCTTC.